The rows below give T cell receptor beta chains drawn from one sample of a study of response to subunit inactivated influenza vaccine. TCRdb fed the RT-PCR reads into MiXCR, producing one record per CDR3 protein. The sample carries 650,000 to 850,000 distinct CDR3 sequences, 14% recorded once. The input for sequencing was PBMCs from blood, taken less than 15 days before vaccination. These receptors originate from a man in his forties or fifties who received an inactivated influenza vaccine. CDR3s include the opening cysteine and the closing phenylalanine or tryptophan. A D gene is named only where the DNA matches it firmly. A row's size may be missing; if present it is once, few, many or a size class.

cdr3_nt cdr3_aa d_call v_call clone_size j_call
TGTGCCACCAGTGCGGGACAGGGTTTTGACGAGCAGTACTTC CATSAGQGFDEQYF TRBD1 TRBV24-1 NA TRBJ2-7
TGCGCCAGCAGCTTGGCGGGGGACGGAAGGAACACTGAAGCTTTCTTT CASSLAGDGRNTEAFF NA TRBV5-1 few TRBJ1-1
TGTGCCAGCAGCAGACCGGGACTAGCGTCCGACAATGAGCAGTTCTTC CASSRPGLASDNEQFF TRBD2 TRBV27 few TRBJ2-1
TGTGCCAGCAGTTCCAGCGGGAGGGCTACAGATACGCAGTATTTT CASSSSGRATDTQYF TRBD2 TRBV27 NA TRBJ2-3
TGTGCCAGCAGCGACGAATTCCCCAGTTGGGCCTATGGCTACACCTTC CASSDEFPSWAYGYTF NA TRBV9 many TRBJ1-2
TGTGCCACCAGCAGCGGGAGATATAGCAATCAGCCCCAGCATTTT CATSSGRYSNQPQHF NA TRBV15 few TRBJ1-5
TGTGCCAGCGGCTCGGGACTAGCGGGGAACAATGAGCAGTTCTTC CASGSGLAGNNEQFF TRBD2 TRBV7-3 NA TRBJ2-1
TGTGCCAGTAGCAGACTAGCGGGAGCGGGGCCATATGAGCAGTTCTTC CASSRLAGAGPYEQFF TRBD2 TRBV19 few TRBJ2-1
TGCGCCAGCAGCCAAGTTGGCCTCAATCAGCCCCAGCATTTT CASSQVGLNQPQHF NA TRBV4-1 many TRBJ1-5
TGTGCCATCAGTGACCTGCAGGGAGGATCACCCCTCCACTTT CAISDLQGGSPLHF NA TRBV10-3 few TRBJ1-6
TGTGCCATCAGCATAGACAGCAAGGTCCAAGAGACCCAGTACTTC CAISIDSKVQETQYF NA TRBV10-3 few TRBJ2-5
TGCGCCAGCAGCCAAGTTGCGACAGACAACAATGAGCAGTTCTTC CASSQVATDNNEQFF NA TRBV4-3 NA TRBJ2-1
TGTGCCAGCAGTGCCGTGGGTAGCGAGACCCAGTACTTC CASSAVGSETQYF NA TRBV28 many TRBJ2-5
TGCGCCAGCAGCGCTAAACAAGAGACCCAGTACTTC CASSAKQETQYF NA TRBV5-1 NA TRBJ2-5
TGTGCCAGCAGTGTAAGGGGCGCGTACACCGGGGAGCTGTTTTTT CASSVRGAYTGELFF NA TRBV2 NA TRBJ2-2
TGCAGTGCTAGCCAACTAGCGGGGCTACCATACAATGAGCAGTTCTTC CSASQLAGLPYNEQFF TRBD2 TRBV20-1 NA TRBJ2-1
TGTGCCACCAGCGGAGGGACTAGGGTGGGCAATGAGCAGTTCTTC CATSGGTRVGNEQFF TRBD2 TRBV15 few TRBJ2-1